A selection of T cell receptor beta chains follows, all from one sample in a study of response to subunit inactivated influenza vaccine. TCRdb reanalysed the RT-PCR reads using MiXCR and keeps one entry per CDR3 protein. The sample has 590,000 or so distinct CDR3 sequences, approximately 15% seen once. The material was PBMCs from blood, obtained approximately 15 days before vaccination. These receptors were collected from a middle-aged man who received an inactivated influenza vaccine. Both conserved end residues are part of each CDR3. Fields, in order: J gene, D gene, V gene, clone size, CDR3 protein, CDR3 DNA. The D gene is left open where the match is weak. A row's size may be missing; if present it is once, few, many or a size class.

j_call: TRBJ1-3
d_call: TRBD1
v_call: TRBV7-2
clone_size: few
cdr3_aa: CASSFMRGLGNTIYF
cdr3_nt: TGTGCCAGCAGCTTCATGAGGGGGCTCGGAAACACCATATATTTT

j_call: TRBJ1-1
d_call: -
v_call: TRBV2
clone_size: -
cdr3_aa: CASSEASEIEAFF
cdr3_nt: TGTGCCAGCAGTGAAGCGTCTGAGATTGAAGCTTTCTTT

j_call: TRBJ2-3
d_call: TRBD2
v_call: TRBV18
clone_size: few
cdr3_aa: CASSLGLAGRDTQYF
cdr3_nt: TGTGCCAGCTCGCTGGGACTAGCGGGGAGAGATACGCAGTATTTT

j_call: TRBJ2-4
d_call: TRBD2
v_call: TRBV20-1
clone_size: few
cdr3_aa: CSASPLAEAKNIQYF
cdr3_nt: TGCAGTGCTAGTCCCCTAGCGGAGGCCAAAAACATTCAGTACTTC

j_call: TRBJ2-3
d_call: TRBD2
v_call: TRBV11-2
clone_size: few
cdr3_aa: CASSRGAGGSHYTDTQYF
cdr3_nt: TGTGCCAGCAGCCGTGGCGCGGGGGGGTCCCACTACACAGATACGCAGTATTTT

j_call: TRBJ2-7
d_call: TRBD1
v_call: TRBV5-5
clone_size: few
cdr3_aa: CASSSKQGAGYEQYF
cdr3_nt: TGTGCCAGCAGTAGTAAACAGGGGGCCGGCTACGAGCAGTACTTC

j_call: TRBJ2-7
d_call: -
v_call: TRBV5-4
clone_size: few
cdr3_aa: CASSLARTPYEQYF
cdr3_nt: TGTGCCAGCAGCTTGGCGCGCACCCCCTACGAGCAGTACTTC

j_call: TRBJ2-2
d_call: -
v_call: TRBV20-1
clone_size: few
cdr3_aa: CSANRARAGELFF
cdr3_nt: TGCAGTGCTAACCGGGCCAGAGCCGGGGAGCTGTTTTTT

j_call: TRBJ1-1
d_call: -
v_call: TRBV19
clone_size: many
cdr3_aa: CASSPGSNTEAFF
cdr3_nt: TGTGCCAGTAGCCCCGGTTCCAACACTGAAGCTTTCTTT

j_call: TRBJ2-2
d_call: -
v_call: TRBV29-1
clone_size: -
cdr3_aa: CSVGWDRTGELFF
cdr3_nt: TGCAGCGTTGGTTGGGACCGGACCGGGGAGCTGTTTTTT

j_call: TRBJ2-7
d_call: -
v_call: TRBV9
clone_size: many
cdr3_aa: CASSVDSSYEQYF
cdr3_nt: TGTGCCAGCAGCGTCGATAGTTCCTACGAGCAGTACTTC

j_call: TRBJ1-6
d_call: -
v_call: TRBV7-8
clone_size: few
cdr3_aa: CASSLGSTGYNSPLHF
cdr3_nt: TGTGCCAGCAGCTTGGGATCGACAGGCTATAATTCACCCCTCCACTTT

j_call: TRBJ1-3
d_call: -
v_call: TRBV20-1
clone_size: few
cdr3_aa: CSASDPSSGNTIYF
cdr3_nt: TGCAGTGCTTCCGACCCGAGCTCTGGAAACACCATATATTTT

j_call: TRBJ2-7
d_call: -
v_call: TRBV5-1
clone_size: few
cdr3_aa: CASSNNGASTYEQYF
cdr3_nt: TGCGCCAGCAGCAATAATGGGGCATCAACCTACGAGCAGTACTTC

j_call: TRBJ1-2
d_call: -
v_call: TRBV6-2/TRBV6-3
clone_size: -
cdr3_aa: CASSYAPLDGYTF
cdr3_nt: TGTGCCAGCAGTTACGCCCCCTTAGATGGCTACACCTTC

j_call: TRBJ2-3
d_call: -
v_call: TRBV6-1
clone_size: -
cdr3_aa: CASTDRDTDTQYF
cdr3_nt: TGTGCCAGCACGGATCGGGACACAGATACGCAGTATTTT

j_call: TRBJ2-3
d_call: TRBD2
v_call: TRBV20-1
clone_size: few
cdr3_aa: CSARVLAGVTQYF
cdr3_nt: TGCAGTGCTAGAGTACTAGCGGGAGTTACGCAGTATTTT

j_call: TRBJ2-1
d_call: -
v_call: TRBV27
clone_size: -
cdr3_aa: CATGDSLNEQFF
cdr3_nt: TGTGCCACGGGAGACTCCCTCAATGAGCAGTTCTTC

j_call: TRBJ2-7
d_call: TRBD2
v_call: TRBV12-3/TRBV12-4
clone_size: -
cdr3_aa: CASKIGTSGTGEQYF
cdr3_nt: TGTGCCAGCAAGATAGGGACTAGCGGGACGGGAGAGCAGTACTTC

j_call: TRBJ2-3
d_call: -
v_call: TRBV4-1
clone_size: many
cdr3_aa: CASSQLGPYSTRPDTQYF
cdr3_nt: TGCGCCAGCAGCCAATTAGGACCTTATTCTACCAGGCCAGATACGCAGTATTTT

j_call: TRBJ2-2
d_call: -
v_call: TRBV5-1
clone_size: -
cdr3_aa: CASSSPGATSNTGELFF
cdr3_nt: TGCGCCAGCAGCTCCCCCGGGGCTACCTCGAACACCGGGGAGCTGTTTTTT

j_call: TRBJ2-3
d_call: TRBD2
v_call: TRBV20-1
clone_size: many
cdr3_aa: CSANGGSTDTQYF
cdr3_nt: TGCAGTGCTAACGGGGGGAGCACAGATACGCAGTATTTT

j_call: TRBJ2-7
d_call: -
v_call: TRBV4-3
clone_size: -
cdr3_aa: CASSQDIGVEQYF
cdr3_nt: TGCGCCAGCAGCCAAGATATCGGGGTCGAGCAGTACTTC

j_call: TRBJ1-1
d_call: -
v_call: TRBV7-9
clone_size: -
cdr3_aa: CASSPNLGNTEAFF
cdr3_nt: TGTGCCAGCAGCCCGAACCTCGGGAACACTGAAGCTTTCTTT

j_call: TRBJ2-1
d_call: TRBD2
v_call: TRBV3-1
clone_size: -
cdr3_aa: CASSQTLSGRSYNEQFF
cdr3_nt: TGTGCCAGCAGCCAAACCCTTAGCGGGAGGTCCTACAATGAGCAGTTCTTC

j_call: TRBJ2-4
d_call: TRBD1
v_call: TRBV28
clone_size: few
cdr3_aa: CASSLSGGEGIQYF
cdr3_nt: TGTGCCAGCAGTTTATCAGGGGGAGAGGGCATTCAGTACTTC

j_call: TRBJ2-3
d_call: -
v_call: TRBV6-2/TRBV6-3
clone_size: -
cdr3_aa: CASSRDGSNQPQYF
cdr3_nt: TGTGCCAGCAGCCGGGACGGGAGCAATCAGCCCCAGTATTTT

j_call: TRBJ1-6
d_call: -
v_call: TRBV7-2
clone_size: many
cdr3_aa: CASSLAGLTLHF
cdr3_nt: TGTGCCAGCAGCTTAGCGGGGTTAACCCTCCACTTT

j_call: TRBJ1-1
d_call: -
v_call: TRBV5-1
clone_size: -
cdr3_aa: CASSLRRSYTEAFF
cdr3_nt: TGCGCCAGCAGCTTGAGGCGAAGCTACACTGAAGCTTTCTTT

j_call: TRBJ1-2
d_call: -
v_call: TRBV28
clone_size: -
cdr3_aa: CASSPNGQLMGYTF
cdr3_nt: TGTGCCAGCAGTCCGAATGGACAGCTCATGGGCTACACCTTC

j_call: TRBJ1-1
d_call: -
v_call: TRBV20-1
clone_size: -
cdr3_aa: CSAIIGQTSNTEAFF
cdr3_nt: TGCAGTGCTATAATAGGACAGACCTCGAACACTGAAGCTTTCTTT

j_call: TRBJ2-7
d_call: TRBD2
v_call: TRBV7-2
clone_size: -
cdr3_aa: CASSRTSSSSYEQYF
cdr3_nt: TGTGCCAGCAGCCGGACTAGCTCGAGCTCCTACGAGCAGTACTTC

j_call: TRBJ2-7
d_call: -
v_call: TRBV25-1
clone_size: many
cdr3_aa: CASSDRRTNQYF
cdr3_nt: TGTGCCAGCAGTGATCGACGGACAAATCAGTACTTC

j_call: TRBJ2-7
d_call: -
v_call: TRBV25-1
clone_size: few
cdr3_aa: CASVRGSGEQYF
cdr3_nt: TGTGCCAGCGTTCGTGGCTCGGGCGAGCAGTACTTC

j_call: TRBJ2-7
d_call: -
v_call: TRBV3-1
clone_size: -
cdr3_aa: CASSQDPGRGYEQYF
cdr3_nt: TGTGCCAGCAGCCAAGATCCCGGAAGGGGCTACGAGCAGTACTTC

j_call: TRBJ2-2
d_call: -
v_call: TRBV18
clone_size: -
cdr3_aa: CASSPYPVNTGELFF
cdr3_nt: TGTGCCAGCTCACCCTATCCAGTCAACACCGGGGAGCTGTTTTTT

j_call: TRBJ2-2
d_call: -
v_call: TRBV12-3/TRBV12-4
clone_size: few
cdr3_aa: CASSFGGLDTGELFF
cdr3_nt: TGTGCCAGCAGTTTTGGAGGGTTGGACACCGGGGAGCTGTTTTTT

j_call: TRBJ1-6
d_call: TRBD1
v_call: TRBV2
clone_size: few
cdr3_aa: CASKLDRDHSPLHF
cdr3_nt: TGTGCCAGCAAGTTGGACAGGGATCATTCACCCCTCCACTTT

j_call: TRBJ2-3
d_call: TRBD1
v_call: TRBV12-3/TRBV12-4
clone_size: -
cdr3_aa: CASSFLRGRADTQYF
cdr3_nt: TGTGCCAGCAGTTTCCTCAGGGGGCGCGCAGATACGCAGTATTTT

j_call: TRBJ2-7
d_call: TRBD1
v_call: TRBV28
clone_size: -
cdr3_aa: CASRGTVSHEQYF
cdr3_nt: TGTGCCAGCAGGGGGACAGTCTCCCACGAGCAGTACTTC

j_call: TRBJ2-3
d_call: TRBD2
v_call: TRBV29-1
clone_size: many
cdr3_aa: CSVMDGLAGTDTQYF
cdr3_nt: TGCAGCGTGATGGATGGACTAGCGGGCACAGATACGCAGTATTTT